The 29 T cell receptor beta chains reported below all come from one sample, sequenced in a study of T cells in Graves' hyperthyroidism and ophthalmopathy. The investigators amplified TCR beta CDR3 regions from RNA transcripts. With the HTBI primer set, the TCR CDR3 went through a first round of RT-PCR. MiXCR, run by TCRdb on the multiplex PCR reads, gives a single entry per CDR3 protein. This sample has 350,000 or so distinct CDR3 sequences, with approximately 18% found just once. Sequenced input: blood. The receptors come from a woman aged 40 to 55 with Graves' ophthalmopathy.

Many counts were recorded for this clonotype. The genes are TRBV7-8 and TRBJ2-7, with 9 nucleotides matching TRBD2. The CDR3 totals 14 residues. V was pared by 3 bases and J by 6 bases, with 6 bases of the junction left unmatched. CDR1 and CDR2 (germline): SGHVS, FQNEAQ. The CDR3 loop reads CASSFSGSVSEQYF. CDR3 in DNA: TGTGCCAGCAGCTTTAGCGGGAGCGTTAGCGAGCAGTACTTC.

This clonotype was recorded many times. The rearrangement links TRBV10-3 to TRBJ2-3; no reliable D call. Germline CDR1 reads ENHRY; CDR2 reads SYGVKD. This CDR3 is 12 amino acids long. The V end lost 3 bases, the J end lost 0 bases, and 1 base lay between the germline ends. CDR3 residues: CAISDSTDTQYF. The CDR3, as DNA: TGTGCCATCAGTGATAGCACAGATACGCAGTATTTT.

This clonotype has a count of ten or more. The J gene is TRBJ1-3, the V gene TRBV6-2 or TRBV6-3; D is ambiguous. This CDR3 is built from 14 residues. Germline-derived CDR1 and CDR2 are MNHEY and SVGEGT. Trimming took off 6 bases at V and 0 bases at J, with 9 bases between the two ends. The CDR3 DNA reads TGTGCCAGCAGACGGAGCCACTCTGGAAACACCATATATTTT. Encoded protein: CASRRSHSGNTIYF.

There are many counts of this clonotype. The chain carries TRBV11-2 and TRBJ2-7; 12 positions agree with TRBD2. The trim removed 6 bases at V and 4 bases at J, leaving 4 bases unmatched. The CDR3 length is 14 residues. The germline gives CDR1 SGHAT, CDR2 FQNNGV. The CDR3 loop is CASRTSGSRYEQYF. CDR3 DNA: TGTGCCAGCAGGACTAGCGGGAGTCGGTACGAGCAGTACTTC.

The chain has TRBV6-2 or TRBV6-3 and TRBJ2-7, with D perhaps matching TRBD2 (5 bases). CDR3 length equals 14 residues. Germline-derived CDR1 and CDR2 are MNHEY and SVGEGT. Between the trimmed V and J ends, which lost 2 bases and 9 bases, there was a span of 17 bases. The chain's CDR3 is CASSYAFRAAGQYF. CDR3 DNA sequence: TGTGCCAGCAGTTACGCCTTCCGGGCGGCGGGGCAGTACTTC.

This clonotype was counted many times. This chain joins TRBV7-2 and TRBJ1-1, with D unresolved. The CDR3 length is 12 residues. The germline V and J ends were trimmed by 2 bases and 4 bases, with 5 bases remaining between them. Germline CDR1 reads SGHTA; CDR2 reads FQGNSA. In nucleotides, the CDR3 is TGTGCCAGCAGCTTAATTCGCACTGAAGCTTTCTTT. It codes for CASSLIRTEAFF. The complete variable domain, with remaining parts taken from reference TRBV7-2 and TRBJ1-1, reads GAGVSQSPSNKVTEKGKDVELRCDPISGHTALYWYRQSLGQGLEFLIYFQGNSAPDKSGLPSDRFSAERTGGSVSTLTIQRTQQEDSAVYLCASSLIRTEAFFGQGTRLTVV.

The rearrangement uses TRBV6-1 and TRBJ1-3; no firm D call. V was clipped by 7 bases and J by 0 bases, with 7 bases between them. Germline assignment: CDR1 MNHNS and CDR2 SASEGT. CDR3 size: 13 residues. CDR3 nucleotides: TGTGCCAGCAAACGAAACTCTGGAAACACCATATATTTT. Its translation: CASKRNSGNTIYF.

This clonotype was recorded at least ten times. The V call is TRBV5-1, the J call TRBJ1-2; TRBD1 matches 7 bases. Per germline, CDR1 SGHRS and CDR2 YFSETQ. V trimming: 3 bases; J trimming: 4 bases; junction bases outside the gene matches: 15. The CDR3 runs to 17 residues. The CDR3 loop reads CASSSTTGALTPYGYTF. As DNA, the CDR3 is TGCGCCAGCAGCTCTACAACAGGGGCGCTTACCCCCTATGGCTACACCTTC.

This rearrangement joins TRBV12-3 or TRBV12-4 to TRBJ1-2; D remains ambiguous. V was clipped by 6 bases and J by 3 bases, with 11 bases between them. CDR3 length: 13 residues. The CDR3 DNA follows: TGTGCCAGCAGCCACGAGCCCGACTATGGCTACACCTTC. Its translation is CASSHEPDYGYTF.

At least ten counts were recorded for this clonotype. The rearrangement joins TRBV6-6 to TRBJ1-1; possible D gene TRBD1, 5 bases. Trimming shortened V by 5 bases and J by 8 bases, and 15 bases separated the two germline ends. Germline CDR1 and CDR2: MNHNY and SVGAGI (reference sequence). This CDR3 contains 13 residues. The CDR3 sequence: CASSRDGRAEAFF. CDR3 bases: TGTGCCAGCAGTCGGGACGGGCGGGCCGAAGCTTTCTTT.

This clonotype was counted only a few times. The rearrangement links TRBV27 to TRBJ2-5; either TRBD1 or TRBD2 may supply D (5 bases each). Germline V gene lookup returns CDR1 MNHEY and CDR2 SMNVEV (reference sequence). V shed 2 bases and J shed 5 bases, with 15 bases lying between them. The CDR3 is 15 amino acids. The CDR3 protein is CASSLNWGRVETQYF. CDR3 in DNA: TGTGCCAGCAGTTTAAATTGGGGGAGAGTTGAGACCCAGTACTTC.

V and J are TRBV28 and TRBJ1-6; 7 nucleotides line up with TRBD1. Per the germline V gene, CDR1 is MDHEN and CDR2 is SYDVKM. The CDR3 extends over 14 amino acids. After removal of 4 bases from V and 10 bases from J, the junction contained 7 bases not matched to a gene. As DNA, the CDR3 is TGTGCCAGCAGTTCCGTCAGGGGGAGATCACCCCTCCACTTT. It codes for CASSSVRGRSPLHF.

This clonotype was seen repeatedly, ten times or more. The chain has TRBV4-3 and TRBJ2-7, with 9 bases aligning to TRBD2. CDR1 and CDR2 from the germline V gene are LGHNA and YSLEER. The CDR3 sequence is 16 residues long. V lost 0 bases to trimming and J lost 4 bases; unmatched junction nucleotides: 7. The CDR3 spells CASSQDTLAGSYEQYF. The CDR3 nucleotides are TGCGCCAGCAGCCAAGATACCCTAGCGGGAAGTTACGAGCAGTACTTC.

This clonotype has a count of ten or more. The chain employs TRBV10-3 and TRBJ2-7; 10 bases are a match to TRBD1. The germline V gene has CDR1 ENHRY and CDR2 SYGVKD. This CDR3 has 14 residues. V was pared by 6 bases and J by 1 base, with 3 bases of the junction left unmatched. The CDR3 spells CAIRPGQGSYEQYF. The CDR3 DNA follows: TGTGCCATCAGACCGGGACAGGGGTCCTACGAGCAGTACTTC.

This clonotype came up many times. In nucleotides, the CDR3 is TGTGCCAGCAGAGACCGACAGGGAAAAAATTCACCCCTCCACTTT. Translation: CASRDRQGKNSPLHF. The chain employs TRBV6-1 and TRBJ1-6, with 7 bases matching TRBD1. This CDR3 contains 15 residues. The ends lost 6 bases at V and 7 bases at J; junction bases unmatched: 9. Germline V gene sequence: CDR1 MNHNS, CDR2 SASEGT.

This clonotype was observed at least ten times. The chain links TRBV11-2 to TRBJ2-7; D possibly corresponds to TRBD1 (6 bases). CDR3 length: 17 amino acids. V lost 0 bases to trimming and J lost 0 bases, with 15 bases between them. Germline V CDR1 and CDR2: SGHAT, FQNNGV. CDR3 amino acids: CASSLDIFQGPSYEQYF. The CDR3, as DNA: TGTGCCAGCAGCTTAGATATTTTTCAGGGGCCCTCCTACGAGCAGTACTTC.

This clonotype showed up many times. V and J are TRBV19 and TRBJ1-5, with a weak D call TRBD1 (5 bases). V lost 3 bases to trimming and J lost 3 bases, with 15 bases between them. CDR3 length: 16 amino acids. The germline gives CDR1 LNHDA, CDR2 SQIVND (reference sequence). CDR3 in amino acids: CASSIGQGTINQPQHF. The CDR3 DNA sequence: TGTGCCAGTAGTATCGGTCAGGGAACAATCAATCAGCCCCAGCATTTT. The full variable domain, with the rest looked up from reference TRBV19 and TRBJ1-5, is DGGITQSPKYLFRKEGQNVTLSCEQNLNHDAMYWYRQDPGQGLRLIYYSQIVNDFQKGDIAEGYSVSREKKESFPLTVTSAQKNPTAFYLCASSIGQGTINQPQHFGDGTRLSIL.

The chain combines TRBV7-2 with TRBJ2-5, with TRBD2 as a possible D gene (5 bases). This CDR3 comprises 13 residues. Germline V gene data show CDR1 as SGHTA and CDR2 as FQGNSA. V lost 4 bases and J lost 2, with 8 bases in between. CDR3 bases: TGTGCCAGCAGCTCGGGATTACAAGAGACCCAGTACTTC. It yields the protein CASSSGLQETQYF.

This clonotype was observed a handful of times. Just one base apart from a much larger clone, this may be a read error. The chain combines TRBV18 with TRBJ1-5; perhaps TRBD1 as D (5 bases). V gave up 8 bases and J gave up 7 bases, with 18 bases separating them. The germline gives CDR1 KGHSH, CDR2 LQKENI. This CDR3 contains 14 residues. The CDR3: CASPQGAFGQPQHF. The CDR3 nucleotides read TGTGCCAGCCCACAAGGGGCCTTCGGGCAGCCCCAGCATTTT.

At least ten counts were recorded for this clonotype. The rearrangement links TRBV6-5 to TRBJ2-5; 9 bases agree with TRBD1. The germline gives CDR1 MNHEY, CDR2 SVGAGI. The CDR3 covers 14 residues. The ends lost 7 bases at V and 4 bases at J; junction bases unmatched: 7. CDR3 protein: CASTSDRGTETQYF. The CDR3 DNA sequence: TGTGCCAGCACCTCAGACAGGGGGACAGAGACCCAGTACTTC.

This clonotype was picked up many times. A single base separates this from a much larger clone, so it may be a read error. The rearrangement joins TRBV20-1 to TRBJ2-7; the D is unclear. Trimming left V 0 bases short and J 1 base short, with 1 base between. Germline CDR1 and CDR2: DFQATT and SNEGSKA (reference sequence). This CDR3 region has 11 residues. CDR3: CSARESYEQYF. CDR3 coding DNA: TGCAGTGCTAGAGAATCCTACGAGCAGTACTTC.

The table lists this clonotype with many counts. The chain joins TRBV28 to TRBJ2-7; TRBD2 matches 8 bases. V dropped 4 bases and J dropped 6; count of bases not matched to a gene: 8. Germline CDR1 and CDR2: MDHEN and SYDVKM. The CDR3 sequence is 14 residues long. CDR3 sequence: CASSSSGLAGEQYF. CDR3 coding DNA: TGTGCCAGCAGTTCGTCCGGACTAGCAGGCGAGCAGTACTTC. The full variable domain, with the rest looked up from reference TRBV28 and TRBJ2-7, is DVKVTQSSRYLVKRTGEKVFLECVQDMDHENMFWYRQDPGLGLRLIYFSYDVKMKEKGDIPEGYSVSREKKERFSLILESASTNQTSMYLCASSSSGLAGEQYFGPGTRLTVT.

The chain uses TRBV12-3 or TRBV12-4 and TRBJ1-1, with D tentatively TRBD1 (5 bases). The CDR3 extends over 13 amino acids. Deletions cut 2 bases from V and 6 bases from J, with 10 bases between. CDR3 DNA: TGTGCCAGCAGTTTAAGGCAGGGACCTGAAGCTTTCTTT. It encodes CASSLRQGPEAFF.

This clonotype appeared many times. The rearrangement joins TRBV6-2 or TRBV6-3 to TRBJ1-5, with unresolved D. V lost 0 bases and J lost 6, with 6 bases in between. The CDR3 covers 13 residues. Looked up from germline, CDR1 is MNHEY and CDR2 is SVGEGT. This CDR3 reads CASSYSGFQPQHF. For the CDR3, the DNA is TGTGCCAGCAGTTACTCGGGGTTTCAGCCCCAGCATTTT.

The chain joins TRBV30 to TRBJ2-7; D is uncertain. This CDR3 contains 11 residues. V gave up 1 base and J gave up 5 bases, with 6 bases separating them. Germline CDR1 reads GTSNPN; CDR2 reads SVGIG (reference sequence). In DNA, the CDR3 is TGTGCCTGGAGTGCAAACCACGAGCAGTACTTC. Protein sequence: CAWSANHEQYF.

This clonotype occurred many times. The genes are TRBV6-1 and TRBJ2-6; TRBD1 or TRBD2 may be the D gene (6 bases each). Germline lookup yields CDR1 MNHNS and CDR2 SASEGT. This CDR3 spans 13 amino acids. V was trimmed by 11 bases and J by 1 base, leaving 9 bases between them. This CDR3 is CAGGGSGANVLTF. CDR3 in DNA: TGTGCCGGAGGGGGGTCTGGGGCCAACGTCCTGACTTTC.

This clonotype appeared many times. The V and J genes are TRBV19 and TRBJ1-2; D may be TRBD1 (5 bases). Germline CDR1 LNHDA, CDR2 SQIVND (reference sequence). CDR3 size: 14 residues. Deletions cut 9 bases from V and 7 bases from J, with 21 bases between. The DNA of the CDR3 is TGTGCCAGCCTGGGACTCGGGGCCCGTAGTGGCTACACCTTC. It specifies CASLGLGARSGYTF.

This clonotype was seen at least ten times. This chain uses TRBV6-5 with TRBJ2-5, with D maybe TRBD1 (6 bases). The CDR3 has 14 amino acids. Germline V gene sequence: CDR1 MNHEY, CDR2 SVGAGI. V lost 8 bases and J 4 bases, leaving 17 bases between the germline ends. This chain's CDR3 is CASRGGRGRETQYF. In DNA form, the CDR3 reads TGTGCCAGCCGAGGGGGTAGGGGACGAGAGACCCAGTACTTC.

This clonotype was recorded many times. V is TRBV29-1 and J is TRBJ1-1, with D possibly matching TRBD1 (5 bases). Germline V gene data show CDR1 as SQVTM and CDR2 as ANQGSEA. Deletions cut 3 bases from V and 1 base from J, with 9 bases between. This CDR3 region has 13 residues. CDR3 nucleotide sequence: TGCAGCGTTGAGGGGCAGCAGAACACTGAAGCTTTCTTT. It translates to CSVEGQQNTEAFF.